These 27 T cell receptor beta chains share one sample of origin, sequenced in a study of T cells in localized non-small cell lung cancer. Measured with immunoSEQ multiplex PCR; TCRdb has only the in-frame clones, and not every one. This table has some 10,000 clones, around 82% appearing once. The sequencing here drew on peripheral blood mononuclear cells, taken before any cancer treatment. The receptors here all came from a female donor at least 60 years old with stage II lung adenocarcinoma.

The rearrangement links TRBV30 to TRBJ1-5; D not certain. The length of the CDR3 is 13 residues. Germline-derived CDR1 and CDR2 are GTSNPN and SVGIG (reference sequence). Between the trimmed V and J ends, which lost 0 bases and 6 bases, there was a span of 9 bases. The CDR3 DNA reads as TGTGCCTGGAGTGTTGGGCTCAGTCAGCCCCAGCATTTT. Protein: CAWSVGLSQPQHF.

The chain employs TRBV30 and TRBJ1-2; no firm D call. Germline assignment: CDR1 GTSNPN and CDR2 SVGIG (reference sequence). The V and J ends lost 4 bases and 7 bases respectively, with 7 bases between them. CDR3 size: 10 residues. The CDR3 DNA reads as TGTGCCTGGATAGGCGGTGGCTACACCTTC. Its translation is CAWIGGGYTF.

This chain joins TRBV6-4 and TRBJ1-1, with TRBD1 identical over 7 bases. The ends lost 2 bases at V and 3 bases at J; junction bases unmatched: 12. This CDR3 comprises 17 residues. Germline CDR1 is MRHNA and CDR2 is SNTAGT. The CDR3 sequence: CASSDPTVRQGDTEAFF. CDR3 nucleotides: TGTGCCAGCAGTGACCCGACAGTACGACAGGGCGACACTGAAGCTTTCTTT.

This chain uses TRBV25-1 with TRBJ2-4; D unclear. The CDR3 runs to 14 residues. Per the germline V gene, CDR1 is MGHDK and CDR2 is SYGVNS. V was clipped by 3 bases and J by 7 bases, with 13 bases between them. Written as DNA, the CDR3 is TGTGCCAGCAGTGATTCCCGCCGGGTTAACATTCAGTACTTC. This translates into CASSDSRRVNIQYF.

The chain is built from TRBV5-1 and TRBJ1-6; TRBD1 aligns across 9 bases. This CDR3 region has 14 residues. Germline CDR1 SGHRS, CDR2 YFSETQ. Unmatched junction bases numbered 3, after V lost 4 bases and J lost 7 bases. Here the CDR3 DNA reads TGCGCCAGCAGCCAGGGGACAGGGAATTCACCCCTCCACTTT. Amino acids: CASSQGTGNSPLHF.

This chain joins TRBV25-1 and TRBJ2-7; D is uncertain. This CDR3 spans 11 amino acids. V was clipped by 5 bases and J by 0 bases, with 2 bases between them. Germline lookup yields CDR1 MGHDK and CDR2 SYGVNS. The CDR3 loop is CASSRSYEQYF. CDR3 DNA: TGTGCCAGCAGTCGCTCCTACGAGCAGTACTTC.

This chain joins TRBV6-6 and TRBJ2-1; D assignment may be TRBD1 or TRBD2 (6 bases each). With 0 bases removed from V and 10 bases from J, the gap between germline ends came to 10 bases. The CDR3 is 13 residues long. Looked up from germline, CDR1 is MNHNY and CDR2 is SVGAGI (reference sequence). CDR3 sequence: CASSYSGGREQFF. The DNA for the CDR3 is TGTGCCAGCAGTTACTCTGGGGGGCGGGAGCAGTTCTTC.

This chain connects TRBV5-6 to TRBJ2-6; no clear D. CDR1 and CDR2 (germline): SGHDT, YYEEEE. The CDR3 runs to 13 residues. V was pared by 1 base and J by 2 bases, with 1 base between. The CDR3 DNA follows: TGTGCCAGCAGCTTGACTGGGGCCAACGTCCTGACTTTC. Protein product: CASSLTGANVLTF.

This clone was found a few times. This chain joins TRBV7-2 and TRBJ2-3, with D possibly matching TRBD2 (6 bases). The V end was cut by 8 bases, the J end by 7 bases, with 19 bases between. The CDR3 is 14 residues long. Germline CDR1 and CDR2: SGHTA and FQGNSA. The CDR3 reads CASLNQGGGNTQYF. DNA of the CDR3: TGTGCCAGCCTAAACCAGGGAGGTGGAAATACGCAGTATTTT.

For the CDR3, the DNA is TGCGCCAGCAGCCAAGCCCCCGGACAGGGCGAGGTAGAGACCCAGTACTTC. It yields the protein CASSQAPGQGEVETQYF. The rearrangement joins TRBV4-1 to TRBJ2-5, with 8 bases aligning to TRBD1. Germline V gene sequence: CDR1 MGHRA, CDR2 YSYEKL. This CDR3 contains 17 residues. V shed 1 base, J shed 4 bases, and the junction held 11 bases outside the gene matches.

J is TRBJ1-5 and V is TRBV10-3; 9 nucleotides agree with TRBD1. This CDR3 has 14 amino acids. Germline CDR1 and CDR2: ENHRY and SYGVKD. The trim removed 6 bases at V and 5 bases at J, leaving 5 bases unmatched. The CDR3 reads CAISADRGDQPQHF. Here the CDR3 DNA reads TGTGCCATCAGCGCAGACAGGGGGGATCAGCCCCAGCATTTT.

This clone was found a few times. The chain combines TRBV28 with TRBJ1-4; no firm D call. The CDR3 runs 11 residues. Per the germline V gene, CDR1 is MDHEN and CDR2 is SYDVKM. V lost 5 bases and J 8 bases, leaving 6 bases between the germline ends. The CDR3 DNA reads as TGTGCCAGCAGTCAAAGGGAAAAACTGTTTTTT. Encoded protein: CASSQREKLFF. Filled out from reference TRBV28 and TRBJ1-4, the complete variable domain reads DVKVTQSSRYLVKRTGEKVFLECVQDMDHENMFWYRQDPGLGLRLIYFSYDVKMKEKGDIPEGYSVSREKKERFSLILESASTNQTSMYLCASSQREKLFFGSGTQLSVL.

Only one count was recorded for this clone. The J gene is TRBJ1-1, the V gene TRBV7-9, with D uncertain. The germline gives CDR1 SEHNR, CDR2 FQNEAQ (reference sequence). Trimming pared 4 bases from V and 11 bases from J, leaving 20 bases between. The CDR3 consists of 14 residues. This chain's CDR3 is CASSSQERSGEAFF. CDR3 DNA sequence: TGTGCCAGCAGCTCCCAGGAAAGGAGCGGTGAGGCTTTCTTT.

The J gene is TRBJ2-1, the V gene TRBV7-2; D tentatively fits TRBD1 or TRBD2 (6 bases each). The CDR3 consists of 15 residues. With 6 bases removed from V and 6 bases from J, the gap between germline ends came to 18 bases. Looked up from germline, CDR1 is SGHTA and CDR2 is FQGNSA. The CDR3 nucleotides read TGTGCCAGCAGTCAATTCGGGGGCCTTGGCAATGAGCAGTTCTTC. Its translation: CASSQFGGLGNEQFF.

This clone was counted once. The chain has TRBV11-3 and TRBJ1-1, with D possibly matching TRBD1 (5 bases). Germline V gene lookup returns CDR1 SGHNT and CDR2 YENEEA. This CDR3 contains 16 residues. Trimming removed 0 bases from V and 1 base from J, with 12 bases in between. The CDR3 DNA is TGTGCCAGCAGCTTAGATCTCGTTGGGGGGAACACTGAAGCTTTCTTT. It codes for CASSLDLVGGNTEAFF.

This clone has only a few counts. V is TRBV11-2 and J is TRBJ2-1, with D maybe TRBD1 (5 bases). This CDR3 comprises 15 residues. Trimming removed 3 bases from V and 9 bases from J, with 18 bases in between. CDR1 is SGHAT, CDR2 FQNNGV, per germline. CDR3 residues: CASSLGPTVLREQFF. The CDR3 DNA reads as TGTGCCAGCAGCTTGGGGCCGACAGTCCTACGTGAGCAGTTCTTC.

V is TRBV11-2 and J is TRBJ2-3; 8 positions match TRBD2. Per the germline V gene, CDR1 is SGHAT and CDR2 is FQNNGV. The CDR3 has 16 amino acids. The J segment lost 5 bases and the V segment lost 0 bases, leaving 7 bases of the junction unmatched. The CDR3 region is CASSLDTGGGIDTQYF. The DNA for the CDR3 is TGTGCCAGCAGCTTAGACACCGGGGGGGGAATAGATACGCAGTATTTT. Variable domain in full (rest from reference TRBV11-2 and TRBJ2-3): EAGVAQSPRYKIIEKRQSVAFWCNPISGHATLYWYQQILGQGPKLLIQFQNNGVVDDSQLPKDRFSAERLKGVDSTLKIQPAKLEDSAVYLCASSLDTGGGIDTQYFGPGTRLTVL.

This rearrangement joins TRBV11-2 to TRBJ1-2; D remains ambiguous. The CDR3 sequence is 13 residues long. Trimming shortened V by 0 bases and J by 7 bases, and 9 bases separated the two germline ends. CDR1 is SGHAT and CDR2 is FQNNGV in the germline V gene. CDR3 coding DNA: TGTGCCAGCAGCTTAGACAGCCGTTCTGGCTACACCTTC. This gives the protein CASSLDSRSGYTF.

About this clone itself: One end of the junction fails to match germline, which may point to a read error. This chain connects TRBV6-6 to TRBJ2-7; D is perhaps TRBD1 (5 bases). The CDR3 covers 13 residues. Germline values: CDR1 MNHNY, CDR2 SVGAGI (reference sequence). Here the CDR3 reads CASSSDRFYGQYF. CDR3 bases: TGTGCCAGCAGTTCCGACAGATTCTACGGGCAGTACTTC.

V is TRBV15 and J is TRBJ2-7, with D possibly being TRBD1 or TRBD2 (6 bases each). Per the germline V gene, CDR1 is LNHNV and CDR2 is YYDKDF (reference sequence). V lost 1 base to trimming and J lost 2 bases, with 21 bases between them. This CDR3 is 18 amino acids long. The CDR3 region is CATSRGGSLLRGAYEQYF. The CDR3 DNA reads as TGTGCCACCAGCAGAGGTGGGTCTCTCCTAAGGGGGGCCTACGAGCAGTACTTC.

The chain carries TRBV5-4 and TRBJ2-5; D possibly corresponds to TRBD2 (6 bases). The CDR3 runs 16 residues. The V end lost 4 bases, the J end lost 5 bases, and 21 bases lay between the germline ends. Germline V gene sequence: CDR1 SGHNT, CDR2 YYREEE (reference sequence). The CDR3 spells CASSTPGSSGHETQYF. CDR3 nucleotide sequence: TGTGCCAGCAGCACCCCTGGGAGTAGCGGTCACGAGACCCAGTACTTC.

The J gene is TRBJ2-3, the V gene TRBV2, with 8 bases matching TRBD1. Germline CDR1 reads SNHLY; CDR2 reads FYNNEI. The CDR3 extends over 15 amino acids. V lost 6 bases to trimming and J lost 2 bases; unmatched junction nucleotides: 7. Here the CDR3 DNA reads TGTGCCAGCAGACAGGGACAGGTTAACACAGATACGCAGTATTTT. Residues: CASRQGQVNTDTQYF.

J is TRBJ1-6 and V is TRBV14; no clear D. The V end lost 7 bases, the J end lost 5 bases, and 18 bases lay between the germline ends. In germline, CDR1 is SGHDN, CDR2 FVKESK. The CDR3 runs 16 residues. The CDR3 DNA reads TGTGCCAGCAAATCAGGAGCGTTCGCTGATAATTCACCCCTCCACTTT. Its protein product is CASKSGAFADNSPLHF. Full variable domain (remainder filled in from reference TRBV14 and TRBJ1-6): EAGVTQFPSHSVIEKGQTVTLRCDPISGHDNLYWYRRVMGKEIKFLLHFVKESKQDESGMPNNRFLAERTGGTYSTLKVQPAELEDSGVYFCASKSGAFADNSPLHFGNGTRLTVT.

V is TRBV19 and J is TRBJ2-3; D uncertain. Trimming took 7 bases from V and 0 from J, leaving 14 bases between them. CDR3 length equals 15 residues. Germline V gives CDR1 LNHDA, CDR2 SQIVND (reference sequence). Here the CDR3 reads CASTVSPLSTDTQYF. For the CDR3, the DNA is TGTGCCAGTACCGTTAGCCCTTTAAGCACAGATACGCAGTATTTT.

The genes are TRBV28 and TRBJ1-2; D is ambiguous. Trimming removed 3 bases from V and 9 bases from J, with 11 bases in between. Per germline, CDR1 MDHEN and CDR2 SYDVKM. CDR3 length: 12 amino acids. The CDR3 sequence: CASSFLGERYTF. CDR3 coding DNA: TGTGCCAGCAGTTTTCTCGGGGAACGCTACACCTTC.

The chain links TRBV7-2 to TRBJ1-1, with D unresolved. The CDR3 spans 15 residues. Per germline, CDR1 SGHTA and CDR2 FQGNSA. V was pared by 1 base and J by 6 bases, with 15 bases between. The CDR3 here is CASSLELGRQAEAFF. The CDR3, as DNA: TGTGCCAGCAGCTTAGAGCTAGGGCGCCAGGCTGAAGCTTTCTTT.

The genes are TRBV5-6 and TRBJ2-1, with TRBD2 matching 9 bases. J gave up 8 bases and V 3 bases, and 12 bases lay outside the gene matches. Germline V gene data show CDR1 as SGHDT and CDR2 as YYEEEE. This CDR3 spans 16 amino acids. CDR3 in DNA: TGTGCCAGCAGCTGGACTAGCGCGCATCCCCTGGATGAGCAGTTCTTC. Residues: CASSWTSAHPLDEQFF.